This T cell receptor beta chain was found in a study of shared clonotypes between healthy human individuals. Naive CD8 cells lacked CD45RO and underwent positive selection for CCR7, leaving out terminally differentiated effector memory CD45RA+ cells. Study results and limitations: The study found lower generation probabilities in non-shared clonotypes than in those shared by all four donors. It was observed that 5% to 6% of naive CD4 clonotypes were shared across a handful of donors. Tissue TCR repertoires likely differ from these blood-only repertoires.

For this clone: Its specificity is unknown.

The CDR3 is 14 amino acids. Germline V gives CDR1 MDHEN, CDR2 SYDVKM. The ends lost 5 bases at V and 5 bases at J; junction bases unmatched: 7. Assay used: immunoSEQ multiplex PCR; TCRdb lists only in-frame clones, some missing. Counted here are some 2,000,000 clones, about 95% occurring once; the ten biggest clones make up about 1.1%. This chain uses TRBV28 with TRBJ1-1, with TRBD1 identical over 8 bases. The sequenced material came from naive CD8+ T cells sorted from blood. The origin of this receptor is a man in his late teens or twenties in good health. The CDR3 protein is CASSPTGGETEAFF. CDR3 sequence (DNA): TGTGCCAGCAGTCCCACAGGGGGGGAGACTGAAGCTTTCTTT.